This T cell receptor beta chain was identified in a study of T cell responses to AZD1222 COVID-19 vaccine. Whole-study results and caveats: A mostly white British donor set with more females was recruited, and clonal diversity was possibly underestimated. Spike-spanning, vaccine-associated CD4 TCRs were dominant at 160-218 and 743-854.

With respect to this clone: The antigen is unknown.

The length of the CDR3 is 13 residues. In germline, CDR1 is SGHNT, CDR2 YYREEE (reference sequence). Trimming shortened V by 0 bases and J by 5 bases, and 9 bases separated the two germline ends. The data were produced by immunoSEQ multiplex PCR, yet TCRdb's version contains in-frame clones alone and is incomplete. The table has some 150,000 clones, around 88% seen once. The sequences come from peripheral blood, collected on day 0 of AZD1222 vaccination. The clonotype originates from an adult in good health. The genes are TRBV5-4 and TRBJ2-7, with D perhaps TRBD1 (6 bases). CDR3 protein: CASSLVSGDEQYF. The CDR3, as DNA: TGTGCCAGCAGCTTGGTATCAGGGGACGAGCAGTACTTC. Combining the CDR3 with reference TRBV5-4 and TRBJ2-7 gives the whole variable domain ETGVTQSPTHLIKTRGQQVTLRCSSQSGHNTVSWYQQALGQGPQFIFQYYREEENGRGNFPPRFSGLQFPNYSSELNVNALELDDSALYLCASSLVSGDEQYFGPGTRLTVT.